Listed below are T cell receptor beta chains from one sample, sequenced in a study of shared clonotypes between healthy human individuals. Profiling relied on immunoSEQ multiplex PCR, and the TCRdb table lists in-frame clones only, not all of them. This repertoire shows roughly 490,000 clones, approximately 79% found once; its top ten account for 12%. Sequenced: PBMCs. These receptors were collected from a middle-aged woman in good health. Some clones in this sample may be carry-over from other donors' samples. CDR3s include the opening cysteine and the closing phenylalanine or tryptophan. The D gene is left open where the match is weak. Size values are once, few and many counts, or a class for expanded clones, and some rows have none.

j_call v_call d_call clone_size cdr3_aa cdr3_nt
TRBJ2-4 TRBV4-3 - - CASSQDQAAIQYF TGCGCCAGCAGCCAAGACCAAGCGGCCATTCAGTACTTC
TRBJ2-7 TRBV9 - - CASSPESGVWNEQYF TGTGCCAGCAGCCCTGAATCTGGGGTCTGGAATGAGCAGTACTTC
TRBJ2-6 TRBV2 - many CASSEFWDFTLSGANVLTF TGTGCCAGCAGTGAATTTTGGGATTTTACCCTATCTGGGGCCAACGTCCTGACTTTC
TRBJ2-1 TRBV5-1 - - CASSPRAGFYNEQFF TGCGCCAGCAGCCCTCGGGCGGGGTTCTACAATGAGCAGTTCTTC
TRBJ2-3 TRBV19 - - CASSNRVGTDTQYF TGTGCCAGTAGTAACCGGGTAGGGACAGATACGCAGTATTTT
TRBJ2-7 TRBV29-1 TRBD2 - CSVEGLAANYEQYF TGCAGCGTTGAGGGTCTAGCGGCAAACTACGAGCAGTACTTC
TRBJ2-7 TRBV19 - - CASNRAPGEQYF TGTGCCAGTAACCGGGCCCCTGGCGAGCAGTACTTC
TRBJ2-7 TRBV29-1 TRBD2 - CSAMGLAGGPYEQYF TGCAGCGCCATGGGGCTAGCGGGAGGCCCCTACGAGCAGTACTTC
TRBJ1-1 TRBV13 - - CASSLGVTEAFF TGTGCCAGCAGCTTAGGGGTCACTGAAGCTTTCTTT
TRBJ2-7 TRBV2 TRBD1 - CASSDRDSAYEQYF TGTGCCAGCAGTGACCGGGACAGTGCCTACGAGCAGTACTTC
TRBJ2-3 TRBV6-1 - - CASSETLDRSTDTQYF TGTGCCAGCAGTGAAACGCTCGACAGGAGCACAGATACGCAGTATTTT
TRBJ2-3 TRBV5-1 TRBD2 - CASSLGVVSGRADTQYF TGCGCCAGCAGCTTGGGAGTTGTGAGCGGGAGGGCGGATACGCAGTATTTT
TRBJ2-7 TRBV5-1 TRBD2 - CASGLLAGGRYEQYF TGCGCCAGCGGCTTACTAGCGGGAGGTCGCTACGAGCAGTACTTC
TRBJ2-6 TRBV11-2 - - CASSLLGSGANVLTF TGTGCCAGCAGCTTATTAGGGAGCGGGGCCAACGTCCTGACTTTC
TRBJ2-1 TRBV6-1 TRBD2 few CATGTSEYNEQFF TGTGCCACAGGGACTAGCGAGTACAATGAGCAGTTCTTC
TRBJ2-4 TRBV14 - once CASSQPTGHRNIQYF TGTGCCAGCAGCCAACCTACGGGACACCGAAACATTCAGTACTTC
TRBJ2-3 TRBV11-1 TRBD2 - CASSLPSGTNPSTDTQYF TGTGCCAGCAGCTTACCTAGCGGGACGAATCCTAGCACAGATACGCAGTATTTT
TRBJ1-2 TRBV11-2 - - CASSYNGVGYGYTF TGTGCCAGCAGCTATAATGGGGTTGGCTATGGCTACACCTTC
TRBJ1-2 TRBV5-1 TRBD1 - CASSLTGETFYGYTF TGCGCCAGCAGCTTGACAGGGGAGACCTTCTATGGCTACACCTTC